This TCR beta chain was sequenced during a study of neurological immune-mediated disorders. The authors made cDNA by 5'RACE with 10-nucleotide random UMIs. TCRdb analysed the 5' RACE reads with MiXCR anew, one entry per CDR3 protein. The sample comprises about 88,000 distinct CDR3 sequences, 3.5% of which are singletons, and roughly 6% rests with the top ten. The CDR3 loop spans 13 amino acids. Per germline, CDR1 WNHNN and CDR2 SYGVQD (reference sequence). V was pared by 5 bases and J by 8 bases, with 4 bases of the junction left unmatched. General study results and limits: None of the CDR3 amino acid sequences of expanded clones were shared across subjects, and this suggested private repertoires in all groups. In multiple sclerosis patients, the repertoire cluster was unrelated to clinical or MRI findings. In HTLV-1-associated myelopathy, TCR clonal expansion was greatest, whereas multiple sclerosis had the least, falling below healthy controls.

Concerning this clonotype: Its target is not known.

The rearrangement joins TRBV10-1 to TRBJ2-1; 9 bases map to TRBD2. Source material: PBMCs. The TCR sequence derives from a young woman with multiple sclerosis. CDR3 protein: CASSLAGYDEQFF. The DNA for the CDR3 is TGCGCCAGCAGTCTAGCGGGGTACGATGAGCAGTTCTTC.